This passage covers 11 T cell receptor beta chains from one sample sequenced in a study of blood T cells in healthy people across ages. A second PCR of 7 to 11 cycles used a sample-barcoded 5' primer and a J-beta primer mix. TCRdb reprocessed the 5' RACE reads with MiXCR, giving one entry per CDR3 protein. The sample lists about 1.6 million distinct CDR3 sequences; 30% to 35% were seen once. The sequenced sample was blood. The receptors were sampled from a woman aged 30 to 39 in good health.

This clonotype has just a few counts. The chain employs TRBV12-3 or TRBV12-4 and TRBJ2-6, with no clear D. The CDR3 contains 14 residues. Trimming removed 5 bases at V and 0 bases at J, with 5 bases between. The CDR3 region is CASSIRSGANVLTF. CDR3 bases: TGTGCCAGCAGTATTCGCTCTGGGGCCAACGTCCTGACTTTC.

The chain combines TRBV5-1 with TRBJ2-7; D may be TRBD1 (5 bases). Germline V gives CDR1 SGHRS, CDR2 YFSETQ. The CDR3 is 16 amino acids. V gave up 0 bases and J gave up 3 bases, with 16 bases separating them. The DNA of the CDR3 is TGCGCCAGCAGCTTGGGGGGCAGGGTACCTAACTACGAGCAGTACTTC. Protein product: CASSLGGRVPNYEQYF.

The V call is TRBV2, the J call TRBJ2-7; D might be TRBD2 (6 bases). Germline lookup yields CDR1 SNHLY and CDR2 FYNNEI. V lost 0 bases and J lost 7, with 22 bases in between. The CDR3 has 17 residues. The CDR3 nucleotides are TGTGCCAGCAGTGAAGCGCATAAGGTTGGGATTGCGGGGGAGCAGTACTTC. Translating it yields CASSEAHKVGIAGEQYF. The full variable domain, its missing parts supplied by reference TRBV2 and TRBJ2-7, is EPEVTQTPSHQVTQMGQEVILRCVPISNHLYFYWYRQILGQKVEFLVSFYNNEISEKSEIFDDQFSVERPDGSNFTLKIRSTKLEDSAMYFCASSEAHKVGIAGEQYFGPGTRLTVT.

There are a few counts of this clonotype. V is TRBV7-9 and J is TRBJ2-7; the match to TRBD1 covers 11 bases. CDR3 length: 15 residues. In germline, CDR1 is SEHNR, CDR2 FQNEAQ (reference sequence). V shed 4 bases and J 5 bases; nucleotides not matched to a gene: 7. CDR3 DNA sequence: TGTGCCAGCAGCTCCGGACAGGGGGCGCGACACGAGCAGTACTTC. Protein product: CASSSGQGARHEQYF.

This clonotype has a handful of counts. This chain uses TRBV6-6 with TRBJ1-6; 7 nucleotides match TRBD1. The V gene end was trimmed by 7 bases and the J gene end by 6 bases; junction bases not matched to a gene: 6. CDR1 MNHNY and CDR2 SVGAGI come from the germline V gene (reference sequence). The CDR3 runs 14 residues. In DNA, the CDR3 is TGTGCCAGCACCCCAAGGGACAGTAATTCACCCCTCCACTTT. Its translation is CASTPRDSNSPLHF.

The rearrangement joins TRBV6-1 to TRBJ1-4; weak D call: TRBD1 (5 bases). V lost 4 bases and J 5 bases, leaving 14 bases between the germline ends. Germline loops: CDR1 MNHNS, CDR2 SASEGT. The CDR3 loop spans 15 amino acids. For the CDR3, the DNA is TGTGCCAGCAGTGGAGGGGTTGGGGTCAATGAAAAACTGTTTTTT. Amino acid sequence: CASSGGVGVNEKLFF.

The chain recombines TRBV25-1 with TRBJ2-3; D call uncertain. V gave up 2 bases and J gave up 4 bases, with 19 bases separating them. The germline CDR1 and CDR2 sequences are MGHDK and SYGVNS. The CDR3 totals 17 residues. The CDR3 DNA sequence: TGTGCCAGCAGTGAAAATCTTGAGTCCCCTATGGCAGATACGCAGTATTTT. This encodes CASSENLESPMADTQYF.

This clonotype showed up just once. A much larger clonotype is one base distant, so this may be a read error. The gene calls are TRBV6-2 or TRBV6-3 and TRBJ2-1, with TRBD2 matching over 9 bases. CDR3 length: 16 amino acids. Germline loops: CDR1 MNHEY, CDR2 SVGEGT. The CDR3 reads CASSYIAGAGYNERFF. CDR3 nucleotide sequence: TGTGCCAGCAGTTATATAGCGGGAGCTGGCTACAATGAGCGGTTCTTC.

This rearrangement joins TRBV7-9 to TRBJ1-5; D perhaps matches TRBD1 (6 bases). CDR1 and CDR2 from the germline V gene are SEHNR and FQNEAQ (reference sequence). Trimming shortened V by 4 bases and J by 7 bases, and 14 bases separated the two germline ends. The CDR3 consists of 14 residues. This chain's CDR3 is CASSSQGLKQPQHF. Here the CDR3 DNA reads TGTGCCAGCAGCTCACAGGGTCTGAAACAGCCCCAGCATTTT.

The chain uses TRBV18 and TRBJ2-7, with D perhaps matching TRBD1 or TRBD2 (5 bases each). Germline V lookup: CDR1 KGHSH, CDR2 LQKENI. CDR3 length equals 16 residues. Trimming left V 3 bases short and J 3 bases short, with 18 bases between. The CDR3, as DNA: TGTGCCAGCTCACCTTACCGGGACCGCAGGAACTACGAGCAGTACTTC. Protein sequence: CASSPYRDRRNYEQYF.

The J gene is TRBJ2-3, the V gene TRBV7-9, with TRBD2 matching over 11 bases. This CDR3 contains 19 residues. The trim removed 4 bases at V and 0 bases at J, leaving 12 bases unmatched. Looked up from germline, CDR1 is SEHNR and CDR2 is FQNEAQ (reference sequence). The CDR3 is CASSYRLGLADRSTDTQYF. The CDR3 nucleotides read TGTGCCAGCAGCTACAGACTGGGACTAGCGGATAGGAGCACAGATACGCAGTATTTT. Full variable domain (missing parts from reference TRBV7-9 and TRBJ2-3): DTGVSQNPRHKITKRGQNVTFRCDPISEHNRLYWYRQTLGQGPEFLTYFQNEAQLEKSRLLSDRFSAERPKGSFSTLEIQRTEQGDSAMYLCASSYRLGLADRSTDTQYFGPGTRLTVL.